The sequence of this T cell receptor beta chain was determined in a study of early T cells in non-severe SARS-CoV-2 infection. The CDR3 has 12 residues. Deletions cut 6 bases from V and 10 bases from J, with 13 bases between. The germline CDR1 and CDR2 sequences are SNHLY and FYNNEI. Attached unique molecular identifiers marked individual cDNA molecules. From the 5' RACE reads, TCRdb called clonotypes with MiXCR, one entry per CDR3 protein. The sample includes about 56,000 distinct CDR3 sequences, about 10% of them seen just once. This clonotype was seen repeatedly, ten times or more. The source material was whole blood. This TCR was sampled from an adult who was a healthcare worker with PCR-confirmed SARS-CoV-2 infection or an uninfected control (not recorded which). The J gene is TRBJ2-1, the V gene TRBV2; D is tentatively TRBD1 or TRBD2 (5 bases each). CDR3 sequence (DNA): TGTGCCAGCAGCGTATCCGGGACCGAGCAGTTCTTC. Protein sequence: CASSVSGTEQFF.